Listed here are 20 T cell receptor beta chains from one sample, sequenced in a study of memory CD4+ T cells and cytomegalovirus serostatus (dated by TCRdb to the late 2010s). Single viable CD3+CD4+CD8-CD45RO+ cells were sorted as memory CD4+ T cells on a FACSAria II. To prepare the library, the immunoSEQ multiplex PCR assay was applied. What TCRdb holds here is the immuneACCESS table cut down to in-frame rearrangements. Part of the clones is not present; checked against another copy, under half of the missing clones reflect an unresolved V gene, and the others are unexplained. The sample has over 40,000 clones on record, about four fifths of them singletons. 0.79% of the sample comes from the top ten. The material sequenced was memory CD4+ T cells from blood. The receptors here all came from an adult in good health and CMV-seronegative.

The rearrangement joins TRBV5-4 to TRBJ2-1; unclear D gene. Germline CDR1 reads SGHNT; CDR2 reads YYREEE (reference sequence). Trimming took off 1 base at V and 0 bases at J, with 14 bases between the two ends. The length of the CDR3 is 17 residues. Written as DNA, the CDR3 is TGTGCCAGCAGCTTGTCGGGTAGCATGAGCTCCTACAATGAGCAGTTCTTC. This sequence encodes CASSLSGSMSSYNEQFF.

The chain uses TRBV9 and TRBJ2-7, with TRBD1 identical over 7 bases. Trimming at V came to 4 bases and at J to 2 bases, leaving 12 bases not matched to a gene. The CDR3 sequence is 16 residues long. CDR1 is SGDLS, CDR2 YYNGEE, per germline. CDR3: CASSPGDSRQTYEQYF. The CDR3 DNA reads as TGTGCCAGCAGCCCAGGGGACAGCCGTCAGACCTACGAGCAGTACTTC.

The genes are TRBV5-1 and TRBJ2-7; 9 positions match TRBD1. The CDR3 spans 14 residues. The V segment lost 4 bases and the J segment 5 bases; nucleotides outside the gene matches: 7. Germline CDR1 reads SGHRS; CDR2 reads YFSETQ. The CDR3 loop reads CASSPGQGRHEQYF. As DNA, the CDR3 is TGCGCCAGCAGCCCCGGACAGGGGCGGCACGAGCAGTACTTC.

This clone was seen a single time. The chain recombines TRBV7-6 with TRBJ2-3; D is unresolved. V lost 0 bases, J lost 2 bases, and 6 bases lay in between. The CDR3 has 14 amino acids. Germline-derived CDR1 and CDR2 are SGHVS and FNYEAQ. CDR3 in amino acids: CASSLATNTDTQYF. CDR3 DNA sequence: TGTGCCAGCAGCTTAGCTACTAACACAGATACGCAGTATTTT. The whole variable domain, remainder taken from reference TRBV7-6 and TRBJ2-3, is GAGVSQSPRYKVTKRGQDVALRCDPISGHVSLYWYRQALGQGPEFLTYFNYEAQQDKSGLPNDRFSAERPEGSISTLTIQRTEQRDSAMYRCASSLATNTDTQYFGPGTRLTVL.

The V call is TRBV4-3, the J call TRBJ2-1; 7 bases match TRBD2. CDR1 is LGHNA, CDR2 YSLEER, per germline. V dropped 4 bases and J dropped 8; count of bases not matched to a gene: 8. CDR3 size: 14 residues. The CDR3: CASSPRRLADEQFF. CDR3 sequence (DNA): TGCGCCAGCAGCCCCAGACGCCTAGCGGATGAGCAGTTCTTC.

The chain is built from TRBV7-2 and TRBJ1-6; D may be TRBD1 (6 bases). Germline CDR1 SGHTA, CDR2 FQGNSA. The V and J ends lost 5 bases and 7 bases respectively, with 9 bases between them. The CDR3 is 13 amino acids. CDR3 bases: TGTGCCAGCAGCGAACAGGGAAATTCACCCCTCCACTTT. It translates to CASSEQGNSPLHF.

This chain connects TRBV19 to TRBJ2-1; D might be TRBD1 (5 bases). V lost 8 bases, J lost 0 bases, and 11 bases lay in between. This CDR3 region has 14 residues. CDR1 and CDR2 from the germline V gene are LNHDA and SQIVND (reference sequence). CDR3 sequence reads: CASGAWSSYNEQFF. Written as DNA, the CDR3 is TGTGCCAGTGGGGCCTGGAGCTCCTACAATGAGCAGTTCTTC.

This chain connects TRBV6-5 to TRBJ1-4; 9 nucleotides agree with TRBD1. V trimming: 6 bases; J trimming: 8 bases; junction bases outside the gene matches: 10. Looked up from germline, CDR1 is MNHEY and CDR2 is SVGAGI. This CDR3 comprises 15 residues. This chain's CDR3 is CASSLYSGTGEKLFF. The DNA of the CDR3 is TGTGCCAGCAGCCTTTACTCCGGGACAGGGGAAAAACTGTTTTTT.

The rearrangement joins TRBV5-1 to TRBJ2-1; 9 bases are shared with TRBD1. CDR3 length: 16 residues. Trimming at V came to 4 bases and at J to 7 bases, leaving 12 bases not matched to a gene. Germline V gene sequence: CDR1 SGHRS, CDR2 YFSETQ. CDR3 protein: CASSPRPDRGGNEQFF. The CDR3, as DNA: TGCGCCAGCAGCCCCCGGCCGGACAGGGGTGGGAATGAGCAGTTCTTC.

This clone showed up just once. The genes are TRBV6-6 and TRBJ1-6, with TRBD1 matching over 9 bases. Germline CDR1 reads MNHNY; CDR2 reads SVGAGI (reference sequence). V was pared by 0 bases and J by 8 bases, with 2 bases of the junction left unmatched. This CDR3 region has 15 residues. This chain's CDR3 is CASSYSRTGDSPLHF. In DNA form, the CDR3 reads TGTGCCAGCAGTTACTCGAGGACAGGGGATTCACCCCTCCACTTT.

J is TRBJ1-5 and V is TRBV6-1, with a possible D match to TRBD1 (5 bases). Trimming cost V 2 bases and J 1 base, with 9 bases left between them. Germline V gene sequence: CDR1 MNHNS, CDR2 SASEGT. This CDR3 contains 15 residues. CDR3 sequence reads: CASSEMGVSNQPQHF. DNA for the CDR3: TGTGCCAGCAGTGAAATGGGGGTAAGCAATCAGCCCCAGCATTTT.

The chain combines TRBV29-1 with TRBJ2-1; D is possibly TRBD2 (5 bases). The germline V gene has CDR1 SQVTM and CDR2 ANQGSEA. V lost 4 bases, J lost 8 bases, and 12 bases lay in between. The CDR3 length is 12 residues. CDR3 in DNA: TGCAGCGTTGGTCGGGGTTGGGATGAGCAGTTCTTC. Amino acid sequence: CSVGRGWDEQFF.

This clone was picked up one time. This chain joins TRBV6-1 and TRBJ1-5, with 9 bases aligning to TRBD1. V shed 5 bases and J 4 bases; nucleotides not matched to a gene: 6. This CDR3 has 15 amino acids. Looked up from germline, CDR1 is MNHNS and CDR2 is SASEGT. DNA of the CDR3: TGTGCCAGCAGTTCCGGGACAGGGCTTAATCAGCCCCAGCATTTT. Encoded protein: CASSSGTGLNQPQHF.

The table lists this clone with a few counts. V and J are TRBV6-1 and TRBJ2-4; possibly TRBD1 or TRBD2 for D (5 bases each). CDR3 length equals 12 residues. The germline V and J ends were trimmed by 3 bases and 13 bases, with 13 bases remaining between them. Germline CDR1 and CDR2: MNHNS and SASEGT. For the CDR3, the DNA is TGTGCCAGCAGTGAGCTTTCGGGGCGACAGTACTTC. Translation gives CASSELSGRQYF.

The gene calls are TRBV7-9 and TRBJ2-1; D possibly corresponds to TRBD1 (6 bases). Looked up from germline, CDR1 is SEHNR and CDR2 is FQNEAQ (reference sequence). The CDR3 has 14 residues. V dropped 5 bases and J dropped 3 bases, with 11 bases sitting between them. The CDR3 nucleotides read TGTGCCAGCAGCAGGGGGTACTTCTACAATGAGCAGTTCTTC. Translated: CASSRGYFYNEQFF.

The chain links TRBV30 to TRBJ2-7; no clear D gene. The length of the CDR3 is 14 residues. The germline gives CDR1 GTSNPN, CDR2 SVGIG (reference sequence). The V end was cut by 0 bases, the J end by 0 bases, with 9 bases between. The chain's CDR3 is CAWSVEALSYEQYF. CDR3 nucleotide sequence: TGTGCCTGGAGTGTAGAGGCACTCTCCTACGAGCAGTACTTC. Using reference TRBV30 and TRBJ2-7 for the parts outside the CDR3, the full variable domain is SQTIHQWPATLVQPVGSPLSLECTVEGTSNPNLYWYRQAAGRGLQLLFYSVGIGQISSEVPQNLSASRPQDRQFILSSKKLLLSDSGFYLCAWSVEALSYEQYFGPGTRLTVT.

The CDR3 here is CAISAGGYTEAFF. The CDR3 bases are TGTGCCATCAGCGCGGGAGGGTACACTGAAGCTTTCTTT. The chain combines TRBV10-3 with TRBJ1-1; D ambiguous. With 6 bases removed from V and 3 bases from J, the gap between germline ends came to 11 bases. CDR3 length: 13 amino acids. The germline CDR1 and CDR2 sequences are ENHRY and SYGVKD.

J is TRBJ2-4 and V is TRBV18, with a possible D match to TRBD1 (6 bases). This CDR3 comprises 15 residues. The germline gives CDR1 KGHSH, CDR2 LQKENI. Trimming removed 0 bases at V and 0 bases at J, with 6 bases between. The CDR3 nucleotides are TGTGCCAGCTCACCACCAGGGGGAGCCAAAAACATTCAGTACTTC. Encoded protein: CASSPPGGAKNIQYF. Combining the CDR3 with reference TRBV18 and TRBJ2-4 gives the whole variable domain NAGVMQNPRHLVRRRGQEARLRCSPMKGHSHVYWYRQLPEEGLKFMVYLQKENIIDESGMPKERFSAEFPKEGPSILRIQQVVRGDSAAYFCASSPPGGAKNIQYFGAGTRLSVL.

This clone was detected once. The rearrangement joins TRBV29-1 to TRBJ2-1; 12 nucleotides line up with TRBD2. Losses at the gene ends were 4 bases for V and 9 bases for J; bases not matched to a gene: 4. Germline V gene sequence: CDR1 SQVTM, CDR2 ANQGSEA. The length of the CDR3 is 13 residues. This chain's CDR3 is CSVASGGAGEQFF. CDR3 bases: TGCAGCGTTGCTAGCGGGGGGGCCGGTGAGCAGTTCTTC.

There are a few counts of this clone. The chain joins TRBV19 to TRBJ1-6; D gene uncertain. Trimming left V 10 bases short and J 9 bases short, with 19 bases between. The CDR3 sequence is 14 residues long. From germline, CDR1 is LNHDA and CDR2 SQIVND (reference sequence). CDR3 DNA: TGTGCCACCAGACCCTCTTGGGGTACTTCACCCCTCCACTTT. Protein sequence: CATRPSWGTSPLHF.